The 20 T cell receptor beta chains in this list originate from one sample, sequenced in a study of post-analysis software for immune sequencing data. Incorporated into the TCR beta cDNA libraries were unique molecular identifiers, which served to reduce PCR and sequencing biases. TCRdb reprocessed the PCR reads with MiXCR, giving one entry per CDR3 protein. Of hundreds of thousands of distinct CDR3 sequences listed, about 27% are singletons. These receptors lack a known antigen. Study-wide results and caveats: TRBV5-6, TRBV5-1 and TRBV20-1 were among four or five TRBV segments more frequent in patients than controls.

Sequences were obtained from blood. Receptor source: a girl aged 10-17 years with multiple sclerosis.

As for this clonotype: The junction differs from germline at one of its ends, possibly a read error. The chain has TRBV20-1 and TRBJ2-3, with D hard to call. The CDR3 consists of 12 residues. The germline CDR1 and CDR2 sequences are DFQATT and SNEGSKA (reference sequence). CDR3 in DNA: TGCAGTGCTAGAGCGTCGTGGGATACGAAGTATTTT. It specifies CSARASWDTKYF.

In regard to this clonotype: At one of its ends the junction is not consistent with the germline gene, which may arise from a read error. V usage is TRBV7-8 and J usage is TRBJ2-3, with TRBD1 identical over 10 bases. The V gene's germline CDR1 is SGHVS and CDR2 FQNEAQ. The CDR3 length is 18 residues. This chain's CDR3 is CASSLRGQGSTSTDAQYF. CDR3 in DNA: TGTGCCAGCAGCTTAAGGGGACAGGGGTCGACTAGCACAGATGCGCAGTATTTT. The full variable domain, in which reference TRBV7-8 and TRBJ2-3 provide the parts outside the CDR3, is GAGVSQSPRYKVAKRGQDVALRCDPISGHVSLFWYQQALGQGPEFLTYFQNEAQLDKSGLPSDRFFAERPEGSVSTLKIQRTQQEDSAVYLCASSLRGQGSTSTDAQYFGPGTRLTVL.

This chain links TRBV20-1 with TRBJ2-7, with 8 bases matching TRBD2. Germline CDR1 DFQATT, CDR2 SNEGSKA (reference sequence). V lost 5 bases, J lost 3 bases, and 12 bases stayed unmatched. The CDR3 is 15 amino acids. The CDR3 DNA follows: TGCAGTGCTGGTAGGTCCAGGACTAGCAGCTACGAGCAGTACTTC. Residues: CSAGRSRTSSYEQYF.

The rearrangement links TRBV2 to TRBJ1-2; D is possibly TRBD1 (5 bases). The germline V gene encodes CDR1 SNHLY and CDR2 FYNNEI. The CDR3 spans 15 residues. V shed 7 bases and J shed 8 bases, with 23 bases lying between them. The CDR3 DNA reads TGTGCCAGCATGGGCCTCCGGGGGGTCACGGACGGCTACACCTTC. Amino acids: CASMGLRGVTDGYTF. The entire variable domain, with the rest obtained from reference TRBV2 and TRBJ1-2, is as follows: EPEVTQTPSHQVTQMGQEVILRCVPISNHLYFYWYRQILGQKVEFLVSFYNNEISEKSEIFDDQFSVERPDGSNFTLKIRSTKLEDSAMYFCASMGLRGVTDGYTFGSGTRLTVV.

The V call is TRBV10-3, the J call TRBJ2-2; no clear D. Per the germline V gene, CDR1 is ENHRY and CDR2 is SYGVKD. V lost 2 bases and J 6 bases, leaving 7 bases between the germline ends. The CDR3 length is 13 residues. This chain's CDR3 is CAISEGRSGELFF. The CDR3 coding sequence is TGTGCCATCAGTGAGGGGCGATCCGGGGAGCTGTTTTTT.

This clonotype was found many times. The chain uses TRBV29-1 and TRBJ2-1; 7 bases align to TRBD1. Germline CDR1 SQVTM, CDR2 ANQGSEA. The CDR3 totals 14 residues. Trimming removed 6 bases from V and 6 bases from J; junction bases left unmatched: 11. CDR3 residues: CSVHNYRGGNEQFF. DNA of the CDR3: TGCAGCGTCCACAACTACAGGGGCGGCAATGAGCAGTTCTTC.

This clonotype was counted many times. CDR3: CASSVRGSSYEQYF. The CDR3 coding sequence is TGCGCCAGCAGTGTGAGGGGCAGCTCCTACGAGCAGTACTTC. The chain carries TRBV10-2 and TRBJ2-7; D tentatively fits TRBD1 or TRBD2 (5 bases each). Between the trimmed V and J ends, which lost 4 bases and 0 bases, there was a span of 10 bases. The CDR3 consists of 14 residues. Germline V gives CDR1 WSHSY, CDR2 SAAADI.

Concerning this clonotype itself: At one end, the junction sequence differs from germline, possibly due to a read error. The gene calls are TRBV29-1 and TRBJ2-6; 8 nucleotides align to TRBD1. Germline V gene lookup returns CDR1 SQVTM and CDR2 ANQGSEA. CDR3 size: 16 residues. CDR3 sequence (DNA): TGCAGCGTTCCACGGGACAGGTCGGCCGGGGCCAACGTCCGGACTTTC. Amino acids: CSVPRDRSAGANVRTF.

The rearrangement links TRBV2 to TRBJ2-3; TRBD2 is a possible D gene (6 bases). V lost 2 bases and J 3 bases, leaving 6 bases between the germline ends. From germline, CDR1 is SNHLY and CDR2 FYNNEI. This CDR3 comprises 13 residues. Here the CDR3 DNA reads TGTGCCAGCAGTGAACTAGCGACAGATACGCAGTATTTT. Translation gives CASSELATDTQYF.

The chain has TRBV29-1 and TRBJ2-5; D could derive from TRBD1 or TRBD2 (7 bases each). The closer fit of TRBJ2-7 to the DNA end suggests the J call may be wrong. Per the germline V gene, CDR1 is SQVTM and CDR2 is ANQGSEA. The CDR3 is made up of 14 amino acids. Here the CDR3 reads CSVGQGGLMDEQYF. CDR3 in DNA: TGCAGCGTTGGACAGGGAGGGCTGATGGACGAGCAGTACTTC.

The rearrangement uses TRBV13 and TRBJ2-5; D is undetermined. The CDR3 has 15 residues. Germline CDR1 reads PRHDT; CDR2 reads FYEKMQ (reference sequence). Trimming stripped 4 bases from V and 2 bases from J, with 14 bases between. DNA of the CDR3: TGTGCCAGCAGCTCGACATTAAATCTACAAGAGACCCAGTACTTC. Encoded protein: CASSSTLNLQETQYF.

CDR3 amino acids: CSASTGEDTQYF. The CDR3 nucleotides read TGCAGTGCTAGCACAGGGGAGGATACGCAGTATTTT. This chain uses TRBV20-1 with TRBJ2-3; 7 nucleotides match TRBD1. The germline gives CDR1 DFQATT, CDR2 SNEGSKA (reference sequence). This CDR3 is 12 amino acids long. The trim removed 3 bases at V and 6 bases at J, leaving 3 bases unmatched.

The chain has TRBV29-1 and TRBJ2-7; 8 nucleotides align to TRBD2. The germline CDR1 and CDR2 sequences are SQVTM and ANQGSEA. CDR3 size: 13 residues. The V segment lost 5 bases and the J segment 6 bases; nucleotides outside the gene matches: 9. CDR3 sequence reads: CSVHSGKVGEQYF. CDR3 DNA: TGCAGCGTTCATAGCGGGAAAGTAGGCGAGCAGTACTTC.

About this clonotype itself: A read error may explain this, as a much larger clone is one base away. The V and J genes are TRBV20-1 and TRBJ2-1; TRBD1 or TRBD2 may be the D gene (5 bases each). Germline CDR1 and CDR2: DFQATT and SNEGSKA (reference sequence). This CDR3 region has 13 residues. The CDR3 region has the DNA TGCAGTGCTAAATGGGGGTCCTACAATAAGCAGTTCTTC. Translated: CSAKWGSYNKQFF.

For the CDR3, the DNA is TGTGCCAGCAGCCCGGGACTAGCGGCCAAAAACATTCAGTACTTC. Its protein product is CASSPGLAAKNIQYF. The chain has TRBV28 and TRBJ2-4; 10 nucleotides align to TRBD2. V trimming: 6 bases; J trimming: 1 base; junction bases outside the gene matches: 3. The CDR3 contains 15 residues. Germline V gives CDR1 MDHEN, CDR2 SYDVKM. The entire variable domain, with the rest obtained from reference TRBV28 and TRBJ2-4, is as follows: DVKVTQSSRYLVKRTGEKVFLECVQDMDHENMFWYRQDPGLGLRLIYFSYDVKMKEKGDIPEGYSVSREKKERFSLILESASTNQTSMYLCASSPGLAAKNIQYFGAGTRLSVL.

V is TRBV15 and J is TRBJ2-5, with D possibly TRBD2 on 6 matching bases. Looked up from germline, CDR1 is LNHNV and CDR2 is YYDKDF (reference sequence). V was shortened by 5 bases and J by 5 bases, with 9 bases between the two germline ends. This CDR3 comprises 12 residues. The chain's CDR3 is CATSAAGETQYF. The CDR3 DNA reads as TGTGCCACCAGCGCCGCGGGGGAGACCCAGTACTTC.

This clonotype was seen a handful of times. DNA for the CDR3: TGTGCCAGCAGCTTAGGAGGGTGTGATGAGCAGTTCTTC. Protein: CASSLGGCDEQFF. V usage is TRBV7-2 and J usage is TRBJ2-1; D is perhaps TRBD2 (5 bases). This CDR3 contains 13 residues. Germline V gene lookup returns CDR1 SGHTA and CDR2 FQGNSA. V was clipped by 1 base and J by 8 bases, with 9 bases between them.

This clonotype was seen more than once but under ten times. Its ends do not fully match the called genes, so a read error is possible. The V and J genes are TRBV7-9 and TRBJ2-1, with 7 bases aligning to TRBD2. Germline-derived CDR1 and CDR2 are SEHNR and FQNEAQ (reference sequence). This CDR3 spans 13 amino acids. The CDR3 spells CASSPSGPHEQFF. For the CDR3, the DNA is TGTGCTAGCAGCCCTAGCGGTCCCCATGAGCAGTTCTTC.

This chain links TRBV4-1 with TRBJ2-5; 8 nucleotides agree with TRBD1. With 1 base clipped from V and 11 bases from J, the junction kept 6 bases outside the gene matches. This CDR3 has 13 amino acids. CDR1 MGHRA and CDR2 YSYEKL come from the germline V gene. This CDR3 is CASSQVPGGQQYF. CDR3 nucleotide sequence: TGCGCCAGCAGCCAAGTACCAGGGGGCCAGCAGTACTTC.

Worth noting for this clonotype: At one end, the junction sequence differs from germline, possibly due to a read error. V is TRBV6-6 and J is TRBJ1-1; D gene unclear. Germline values: CDR1 MNHNY, CDR2 SVGAGI (reference sequence). The CDR3 consists of 15 residues. Here the CDR3 reads CAGSYPNFKWEEAFF. CDR3 sequence (DNA): TGTGCCGGCAGTTACCCGAATTTTAAGTGGGAAGAAGCTTTCTTT.